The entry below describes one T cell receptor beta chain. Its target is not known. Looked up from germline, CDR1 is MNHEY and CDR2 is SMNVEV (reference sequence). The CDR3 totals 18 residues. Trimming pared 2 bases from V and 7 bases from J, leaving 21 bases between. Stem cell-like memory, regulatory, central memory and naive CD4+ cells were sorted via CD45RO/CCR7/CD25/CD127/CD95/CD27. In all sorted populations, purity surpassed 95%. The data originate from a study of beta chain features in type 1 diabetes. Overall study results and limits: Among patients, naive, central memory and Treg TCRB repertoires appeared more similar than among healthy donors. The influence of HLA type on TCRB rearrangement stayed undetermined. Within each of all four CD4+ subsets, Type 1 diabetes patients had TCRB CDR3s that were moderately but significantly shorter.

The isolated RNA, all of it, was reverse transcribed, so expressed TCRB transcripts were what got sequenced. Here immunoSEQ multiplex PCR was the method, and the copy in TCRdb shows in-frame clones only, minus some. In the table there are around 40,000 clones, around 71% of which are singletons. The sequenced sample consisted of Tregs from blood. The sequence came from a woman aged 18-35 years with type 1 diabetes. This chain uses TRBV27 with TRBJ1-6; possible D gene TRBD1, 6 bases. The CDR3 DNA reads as TGTGCCAGCAGTTTACCCCCCGGGGGGGCGCTTGGAAATTCACCCCTCCACTTT. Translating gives CASSLPPGGALGNSPLHF.